Listed here are 30 T cell receptor beta chains from one sample, sequenced in a study of early T cells in non-severe SARS-CoV-2 infection. TCRdb itself ran the 5' RACE reads through MiXCR, one entry per CDR3 protein. This table holds around 63,000 distinct CDR3 sequences, approximately 6.1% found once. This sample comprised whole blood, obtained at baseline. All receptors derive from an adult who was a healthcare worker with PCR-confirmed SARS-CoV-2 infection or an uninfected control (not recorded which).

The chain joins TRBV20-1 to TRBJ1-1; D not certain. Per the germline V gene, CDR1 is DFQATT and CDR2 is SNEGSKA (reference sequence). V was trimmed by 6 bases and J by 1 base, leaving 6 bases between them. The CDR3 extends over 11 amino acids. The CDR3 sequence is CSAPSNTEAFF. The CDR3 DNA sequence: TGCAGTGCCCCGTCGAACACTGAAGCTTTCTTT.

This clonotype was picked up many times. V and J are TRBV12-3 or TRBV12-4 and TRBJ2-7; D unresolved. V was clipped by 7 bases and J by 3 bases, with 13 bases between them. The CDR3 totals 13 residues. The chain's CDR3 is CASTLSGDYEQYF. CDR3 DNA sequence: TGTGCCAGCACCCTCTCAGGAGACTACGAGCAGTACTTC.

J is TRBJ1-2 and V is TRBV28; tentatively, D is TRBD1 (6 bases). Looked up from germline, CDR1 is MDHEN and CDR2 is SYDVKM. This CDR3 comprises 16 residues. V was cut by 5 bases and J by 2 bases, with 18 bases left in between. Here the CDR3 reads CASSPPSGQRNYGYTF. The CDR3 DNA follows: TGTGCCAGCAGTCCACCGTCCGGACAGAGAAACTATGGCTACACCTTC.

This clonotype was counted ten times or more. The chain uses TRBV20-1 and TRBJ1-5; 9 bases are a match to TRBD1. Germline values: CDR1 DFQATT, CDR2 SNEGSKA (reference sequence). The CDR3 has 17 residues. Losses at the gene ends were 0 bases for V and 4 bases for J; bases not matched to a gene: 10. The CDR3 DNA sequence: TGCAGTGCTAGAGAGGTGCTGGGGACAGGGTTTAATCAGCCCCAGCATTTT. This codes for CSAREVLGTGFNQPQHF.

This clonotype was detected many times. The chain carries TRBV5-1 and TRBJ2-5, with 13 bases lining up with TRBD2. The V gene end was trimmed by 1 base and the J gene end by 5 bases; junction bases not matched to a gene: 17. The length of the CDR3 is 20 residues. Germline-derived CDR1 and CDR2 are SGHRS and YFSETQ. As DNA, the CDR3 is TGCGCCAGCAGCTTGACGGACAACGACGGGACTAGCGGGAAACGGGAGACCCAGTACTTC. It specifies CASSLTDNDGTSGKRETQYF. Combining the CDR3 with reference TRBV5-1 and TRBJ2-5 gives the whole variable domain KAGVTQTPRYLIKTRGQQVTLSCSPISGHRSVSWYQQTPGQGLQFLFEYFSETQRNKGNFPGRFSGRQFSNSRSEMNVSTLELGDSALYLCASSLTDNDGTSGKRETQYFGPGTRLLVL.

The V and J genes are TRBV6-6 and TRBJ1-2, with D possibly TRBD1 on 6 matching bases. The CDR3 is 11 residues long. CDR1 MNHNY and CDR2 SVGAGI come from the germline V gene (reference sequence). The V gene lost 5 bases and the J gene lost 6 bases, with 7 bases spanning the gap. The CDR3 loop is CASSHRDGYTF. The CDR3 DNA reads TGTGCCAGCAGTCACAGGGATGGCTACACCTTC.

Many counts were recorded for this clonotype. The V call is TRBV12-3 or TRBV12-4, the J call TRBJ2-5, with TRBD2 matching over 15 bases. The ends lost 4 bases at V and 3 bases at J; junction bases unmatched: 3. This CDR3 has 16 residues. In DNA form, the CDR3 reads TGTGCCAGCAGTTCCGGACTAGCGGGAGGGAAAGAGACCCAGTACTTC. It codes for CASSSGLAGGKETQYF.

This clonotype was counted ten times or more. The CDR3 DNA follows: TGTGCCAGCAGTGTGTACTCTGGAAACACCATATATTTT. Protein product: CASSVYSGNTIYF. V is TRBV2 and J is TRBJ1-3, with unresolved D. Trimming removed 4 bases at V and 0 bases at J, with 4 bases between. The CDR3 extends over 13 amino acids. Looked up from germline, CDR1 is SNHLY and CDR2 is FYNNEI.

This clonotype was counted only a few times. V and J are TRBV20-1 and TRBJ2-2; D perhaps matches TRBD2 (6 bases). V lost 2 bases, J lost 4 bases, and 17 bases lay in between. Germline assignment: CDR1 DFQATT and CDR2 SNEGSKA (reference sequence). The length of the CDR3 is 16 residues. The CDR3 nucleotides read TGCAGTGCTAGACCGGCCGGGACTCTCTTCACCGGGGAGCTGTTTTTT. Its protein is CSARPAGTLFTGELFF.

This clonotype was seen many times. This rearrangement joins TRBV6-6 to TRBJ1-2; D is perhaps TRBD1 (6 bases). The CDR3 is 14 residues long. The germline V gene encodes CDR1 MNHNY and CDR2 SVGAGI (reference sequence). Trimming cost V 5 bases and J 4 bases, with 14 bases left between them. CDR3 nucleotides: TGTGCCAGCAGTCCCACAGGGTTAAGCTATGGCTACACCTTC. Protein: CASSPTGLSYGYTF.

In its sample, this clonotype was seen a few times. The genes are TRBV11-2 and TRBJ2-3; 9 bases fit TRBD2. The V and J ends lost 3 bases and 5 bases, in that order; junction bases with no gene match: 9. Germline V CDR1 and CDR2: SGHAT, FQNNGV. The CDR3 is 16 residues long. The CDR3 DNA reads TGTGCCAGCAGCTTTGGCTGGGGGCGGGAGGGAGATACGCAGTATTTT. Translated: CASSFGWGREGDTQYF.

The chain combines TRBV12-2 with TRBJ2-4; the listed D gene, TRBD1, was not tested against the DNA. TRBV12-2 is deemed a pseudogene. The CDR3 covers 17 residues. In DNA form, the CDR3 reads TGTGCAAGTCGCTTAGTCTCAGGGGTTCGCGGAAGATACATTCAGTACTTC. As protein: CASRLVSGVRGRYIQYF.

This clonotype has a handful of counts. This chain joins TRBV5-1 and TRBJ2-1; D uncertain. Germline V gene sequence: CDR1 SGHRS, CDR2 YFSETQ. This CDR3 is built from 13 residues. V was trimmed by 0 bases and J by 7 bases, leaving 8 bases between them. CDR3 sequence reads: CASSLDGLNEQFF. The CDR3 DNA reads TGCGCCAGCAGCTTGGACGGGTTGAATGAGCAGTTCTTC. Complete variable domain (other parts from reference TRBV5-1 and TRBJ2-1): KAGVTQTPRYLIKTRGQQVTLSCSPISGHRSVSWYQQTPGQGLQFLFEYFSETQRNKGNFPGRFSGRQFSNSRSEMNVSTLELGDSALYLCASSLDGLNEQFFGPGTRLTVL.

The rearrangement links TRBV5-8 to TRBJ2-7; D uncertain. The CDR3 is made up of 14 amino acids. Trimming removed 0 bases from V and 0 bases from J, with 7 bases in between. The germline CDR1 and CDR2 sequences are SGHTS and YDEGEE. The CDR3 spells CASSLGTVSYEQYF. CDR3 nucleotide sequence: TGTGCCAGCAGCTTGGGTACAGTCTCCTACGAGCAGTACTTC.

This clonotype has at least ten counts. The chain links TRBV24-1 to TRBJ2-1; D is ambiguous. Trimming took 3 bases from V and 0 from J, leaving 8 bases between them. The CDR3 sequence is 15 residues long. The germline gives CDR1 KGHDR, CDR2 SFDVKD. The CDR3 DNA reads as TGTGCCACCAGTGATATAGGTCGCTCCTACAATGAGCAGTTCTTC. It is translated as CATSDIGRSYNEQFF.

The chain couples TRBV5-8 to TRBJ2-5, with 11 bases identical to TRBD2. Germline CDR1 is SGHTS and CDR2 is YDEGEE. V was clipped by 0 bases and J by 4 bases; unmatched bases: 5. This CDR3 has 16 amino acids. In nucleotides, the CDR3 is TGTGCCAGCAGCTTGGAAGTAGCGGGAGGGCGAGAGACCCAGTACTTC. This gives the protein CASSLEVAGGRETQYF.

This clonotype came up many times. The chain joins TRBV15 to TRBJ2-7; D is possibly TRBD2 (5 bases). CDR1 is LNHNV and CDR2 is YYDKDF in the germline V gene (reference sequence). V gave up 0 bases and J gave up 3 bases, with 9 bases separating them. The CDR3 length is 14 residues. CDR3 sequence (DNA): TGTGCCACCAGCAGAGAGATCGGGGTCTACGAGCAGTACTTC. It encodes CATSREIGVYEQYF.

This clonotype came up many times. The J gene is TRBJ2-1, the V gene TRBV19; 9 bases align to TRBD2. Germline V gene sequence: CDR1 LNHDA, CDR2 SQIVND (reference sequence). This CDR3 spans 17 amino acids. J gave up 5 bases and V 0 bases, and 8 bases lay outside the gene matches. CDR3 sequence: CASSIDRGRGNNNEQFF. The CDR3 coding sequence is TGTGCCAGTAGTATAGATCGCGGGAGGGGTAATAACAATGAGCAGTTCTTC.

The table lists this clonotype with many counts. The chain combines TRBV20-1 with TRBJ1-2, with a weak D call TRBD1 (6 bases). V lost 3 bases and J lost 0, with 11 bases in between. Per germline, CDR1 DFQATT and CDR2 SNEGSKA (reference sequence). The CDR3 is 14 amino acids. CDR3 protein: CSARGWTANYGYTF. As DNA, the CDR3 is TGCAGTGCTAGGGGTTGGACAGCTAACTATGGCTACACCTTC.

This clonotype turned up a few times. The genes are TRBV10-3 and TRBJ1-6; tentatively, D is TRBD1 (6 bases). The V end was cut by 7 bases, the J end by 5 bases, with 12 bases between. This CDR3 comprises 14 residues. CDR1 and CDR2 (germline): ENHRY, SYGVKD. CDR3 in DNA: TGTGCCATCAAGGTCGCAGGGGATAATTCACCCCTCCACTTT. As protein: CAIKVAGDNSPLHF.

This clonotype was seen repeatedly, ten times or more. The gene calls are TRBV11-2 and TRBJ2-5; D is undetermined. The germline V and J ends were trimmed by 3 bases and 2 bases, with 7 bases remaining between them. Per the germline V gene, CDR1 is SGHAT and CDR2 is FQNNGV. The CDR3 is made up of 13 amino acids. The CDR3 DNA sequence: TGTGCCAGCAGCTTGGGTAATCAAGAGACCCAGTACTTC. Protein sequence: CASSLGNQETQYF.

The table lists this clonotype with many counts. V gene TRBV30 combines with J gene TRBJ1-4; D is unclear. The CDR3 runs to 13 residues. CDR1 is GTSNPN and CDR2 is SVGIG in the germline V gene (reference sequence). V was shortened by 4 bases and J by 0 bases, with 6 bases between the two germline ends. The CDR3 reads CAWTFPTNEKLFF. CDR3 bases: TGTGCCTGGACCTTTCCAACTAATGAAAAACTGTTTTTT.

A word on this clonotype: Just one base apart from a much larger clone, this may be a read error. V usage is TRBV20-1 and J usage is TRBJ2-1, with D perhaps matching TRBD2 (6 bases). V was trimmed by 3 bases and J by 5 bases, leaving 14 bases between them. Per the germline V gene, CDR1 is DFQATT and CDR2 is SNEGSKA (reference sequence). The length of the CDR3 is 14 residues. The CDR3 DNA reads TGCAGTGCTAGCCGGGGACTGTTACACAATGAGCAGTTCTTC. This codes for CSASRGLLHNEQFF.

This clonotype was picked up many times. The chain uses TRBV6-2 or TRBV6-3 and TRBJ1-2, with D unresolved. The CDR3 extends over 12 amino acids. Trimming left V 1 base short and J 4 bases short, with 4 bases between. The V gene's germline CDR1 is MNHEY and CDR2 SVGEGT. The CDR3 DNA is TGTGCCAGCAGTTACTGGGGCTATGGCTACACCTTC. The encoded protein is CASSYWGYGYTF.

The genes are TRBV24-1 and TRBJ2-1, with a possible D match to TRBD1 (5 bases). Germline V lookup: CDR1 KGHDR, CDR2 SFDVKD. V was cut by 3 bases and J by 6 bases, with 14 bases left in between. The CDR3 is 15 amino acids. The CDR3: CATSDPLTEFNEQFF. In DNA form, the CDR3 reads TGTGCCACCAGTGATCCTTTGACAGAATTCAATGAGCAGTTCTTC.

There are a few counts of this clonotype. V gene TRBV5-6 combines with J gene TRBJ1-5, with TRBD1 as a possible D gene (6 bases). This CDR3 spans 15 amino acids. Trimming took off 4 bases at V and 2 bases at J, with 13 bases between the two ends. CDR1 and CDR2 (germline): SGHDT, YYEEEE. The CDR3 coding sequence is TGTGCCAGCAGCCCACAGGGTTTAGGCAATCAGCCCCAGCATTTT. Translated: CASSPQGLGNQPQHF.

The table lists this clonotype with many counts. The chain uses TRBV20-1 and TRBJ1-5, with a possible D match to TRBD1 (5 bases). CDR3 length: 14 residues. V shed 5 bases and J shed 6 bases, with 17 bases lying between them. Germline lookup yields CDR1 DFQATT and CDR2 SNEGSKA (reference sequence). The CDR3 sequence is CSAGLIGTGQPQHF. The CDR3 DNA reads TGCAGTGCTGGCCTAATCGGGACGGGTCAGCCCCAGCATTTT.

There are a few counts of this clonotype. The chain links TRBV18 to TRBJ2-2; D gene ambiguous. The CDR3 consists of 15 residues. The ends were cut back, 1 base at V and 4 bases at J, with 10 bases in the middle. Germline assignment: CDR1 KGHSH and CDR2 LQKENI. As DNA, the CDR3 is TGTGCCAGCTCACCACGGCTAGACATCACCGGGGAGCTGTTTTTT. Translated, it gives CASSPRLDITGELFF.

V is TRBV5-4 and J is TRBJ2-7, with 10 nucleotides matching TRBD2. Trimming cost V 0 bases and J 0 bases; bases outside gene matches: 9. The CDR3 loop spans 18 amino acids. Germline V gives CDR1 SGHNT, CDR2 YYREEE (reference sequence). The CDR3 loop reads CASSLGQTSGPSSYEQYF. Written as DNA, the CDR3 is TGTGCCAGCAGCTTGGGCCAGACTAGCGGGCCGAGCTCCTACGAGCAGTACTTC.

The rearrangement uses TRBV10-1 and TRBJ1-5; no definite D call. Deletions cut 2 bases from V and 7 bases from J, with 9 bases between. The CDR3 is made up of 13 amino acids. Per the germline V gene, CDR1 is WNHNN and CDR2 is SYGVQD (reference sequence). CDR3 DNA: TGCGCCAGCAGTGAGCGGGTAGGACAGCCCCAGCATTTT. Translation: CASSERVGQPQHF.